This T cell receptor (beta chain) was recovered during a study of CD8+CD57+ T cells in acquired aplastic anemia listed by TCRdb under 2018. Some background on the complete study: Extracted DNA from sorted CD4+ and CD8+ cells averaged approximately 3.4 ug, ranging from roughly 0.2 to 30 ug. An average of roughly 9.8 million reads for CD4+ cells and approximately 12 million reads for CD8+ cells was obtained from healthy donor samples. The research as a whole found: Patients and healthy controls showed no significant difference in CD8+ Simpson's diversity (P=0.060). Approximately 27 CD8+ CDR3 sequences were found in both patients and controls but appeared to be highly expressed in patients and within the immunodominant clones of the patients.

TCR repertoires of sorted CD4+ and CD8+ blood T cells from severe aplastic anemia patients and healthy subjects were deep-sequenced in the study. Ficoll-Paque density gradient centrifugation was used to isolate peripheral blood mononuclear cells. Before DNA extraction, CD4+ and CD8+ T cells were sorted by FACS or by magnetic beads. Taken from the germline V gene, the CDR1 and CDR2 loops are SGHVS and FNYEAQ. From the cysteine through the phenylalanine, the CDR3 covers 18 amino acids. CDR3 DNA only is kept here, 54 bases in frame from base 1. V ends up 1 base short and J 3 bases short, with an unmatched junction base count of 14. This clonotype was seen at least ten times. Its antigen specificity is not known. No qualities accompany the bases; no much larger clone lies one base away. Genomic DNA served as template for TCR beta VDJ combination and CDR3 sequence profiling. TCR repertoire sequencing was run on an Illumina HiSeq 2000. On the authors' methods: Repertoire assessment relied on Simpson's diversity index, CDR3 size and DJ length profiles, and TRBV/TRBJ rearrangement plots. Whichever DNA sequence was most abundant in the deep sequencing data was defined as the immunodominant clone. CDR3 amino acid sequences were screened for sharing across subjects and were compared with published repertoires and the VDJdb database. TCRdb cleaned the public reads at Q25 with fastp, built clones with MiXCR and kept in-frame beta chains. Each entry is one CDR3 protein sequence, shown with its most common DNA and genes. V and J calls and clone size were set by TCRdb, not the authors. In this sample the table shows some 140,000 distinct CDR3 sequences, 35% to 50% of which occur a single time. Of the sample, roughly 8.9% is held by the ten largest clones.

The TCR originated in a human donor in good health, serving as a control. Sequenced: sorted CD4+, CD8+, or CD8+CD57+ T cells (not recorded which) from PBMCs. The rearranged chain carries TRBV7-6 and TRBJ1-1; TRBD1 matches 7 bases in the middle. The DNA is as follows: TGTGCCAGCAGCTTAGGTCAGGGGGGTAATTATATGGACACTGAAGCTTTCTTT. Translated, it reads CASSLGQGGNYMDTEAFF.